The 17 T cell receptor beta chains below all came from one sample that was sequenced in a study of T-cell memory formation after mild COVID-19 (dated by TCRdb to 2020 to 2023). Libraries were made using 5' RACE. The reads were generated on an Illumina NovaSeq 6000. Starting from the raw public reads, TCRdb applied fastp trimming at Q25, assembled clones with MiXCR and retained in-frame beta chains. Every entry covers one CDR3 protein and lists the most common genes and DNA from its rows. The sample includes roughly 200,000 distinct CDR3 sequences, with about 20% observed a single time. Under 25% of the sample belongs to the ten largest clones. The specimen was PBMCs or a T cell subset sorted from them (not recorded which). The receptors shown here come from an adult woman who had mild COVID-19 (a few samples of this study predate the infection). The sample titles of this study are shuffled in the database, so cell type and time point are left out; the donor was told from shared clones.

This clonotype turned up a few times. The chain recombines TRBV7-9 with TRBJ2-2; the D gene is possibly TRBD1 (6 bases). Between the trimmed V and J ends, which lost 10 bases and 1 base, there was a span of 16 bases. The CDR3 is 15 amino acids. From germline, CDR1 is SEHNR and CDR2 FQNEAQ (reference sequence). Here the CDR3 DNA reads TGTGCCACCCCCGGTGAGGGGGTGAACACCGGGGAGCTGTTTTTT. Its protein is CATPGEGVNTGELFF.

The chain carries TRBV15 and TRBJ1-1, with D perhaps TRBD1 (5 bases). The V gene's germline CDR1 is LNHNV and CDR2 YYDKDF (reference sequence). The CDR3 contains 16 residues. The germline V and J ends were trimmed by 5 bases and 4 bases, with 20 bases remaining between them. CDR3 DNA: TGTGCCACCAGCCGTGACCTCGGGGGTGGCGGCACTGAAGCTTTCTTT. This codes for CATSRDLGGGGTEAFF.

The chain combines TRBV12-3 or TRBV12-4 with TRBJ2-2, with D possibly being TRBD1 (5 bases). Trimming left V 7 bases short and J 0 bases short, with 18 bases between. This CDR3 comprises 17 residues. The CDR3 region is CASTPPLAGTNTGELFF. The DNA of the CDR3 is TGTGCCAGCACCCCTCCCCTCGCAGGGACGAACACCGGGGAGCTGTTTTTT.

The chain uses TRBV7-8 and TRBJ2-5; D might be TRBD2 (6 bases). V dropped 6 bases and J dropped 2 bases, with 25 bases sitting between them. From germline, CDR1 is SGHVS and CDR2 FQNEAQ. This CDR3 comprises 18 residues. The CDR3 sequence is CASRAGGLLGPMQETQYF. The CDR3 nucleotides read TGTGCCAGCAGGGCAGGAGGGCTCCTAGGGCCGATGCAAGAGACCCAGTACTTC. Full variable domain (rest looked up from reference TRBV7-8 and TRBJ2-5): GAGVSQSPRYKVAKRGQDVALRCDPISGHVSLFWYQQALGQGPEFLTYFQNEAQLDKSGLPSDRFFAERPEGSVSTLKIQRTQQEDSAVYLCASRAGGLLGPMQETQYFGPGTRLLVL.

This clonotype was seen a few times. This chain's CDR3 is CASSVEGAAAYEQYF. DNA of the CDR3: TGTGCCAGCAGCGTAGAAGGGGCCGCCGCCTACGAGCAGTACTTC. V is TRBV9 and J is TRBJ2-7, with a possible D match to TRBD1 (5 bases). This CDR3 comprises 15 residues. Germline CDR1 and CDR2: SGDLS and YYNGEE. V was pared by 0 bases and J by 2 bases, with 12 bases between.

This clonotype was detected a few times. The rearrangement uses TRBV27 and TRBJ2-1, with TRBD1 matching over 11 bases. Germline V gives CDR1 MNHEY, CDR2 SMNVEV (reference sequence). V lost 10 bases, J lost 3 bases, and 8 bases stayed unmatched. The CDR3 is 15 residues long. For the CDR3, the DNA is TGTGCCACCACCCCCGGGACAGGGGGCTACAATGAGCAGTTCTTC. Its translation is CATTPGTGGYNEQFF.

This chain uses TRBV20-1 with TRBJ1-5, with D unresolved. CDR3 length equals 13 residues. Germline V gene sequence: CDR1 DFQATT, CDR2 SNEGSKA (reference sequence). In DNA form, the CDR3 reads TGCAGCGCACTCGGGCTTAGCAATCAGCCCCAGCATTTT. It codes for CSALGLSNQPQHF.

The CDR3 nucleotides read TGCGCCAGCAGCCAAGAAGGCGCGGGGGGGATAGATACGCAGTATTTT. Translation: CASSQEGAGGIDTQYF. This chain connects TRBV4-1 to TRBJ2-3, with 9 bases lining up with TRBD2. Losses at the gene ends were 0 bases for V and 5 bases for J; bases not matched to a gene: 6. CDR3 length: 16 residues. Germline values: CDR1 MGHRA, CDR2 YSYEKL.

The chain has TRBV24-1 and TRBJ1-4, with 12 bases lining up with TRBD1. Looked up from germline, CDR1 is KGHDR and CDR2 is SFDVKD. After removal of 5 bases from V and 8 bases from J, the junction contained 5 bases not matched to a gene. This CDR3 spans 15 amino acids. Here the CDR3 reads CATSGTGTGGEKLFF. For the CDR3, the DNA is TGTGCCACCAGTGGTACCGGGACAGGGGGCGAAAAACTGTTTTTT.

CDR3 sequence reads: CSAPGTDGTDTQYF. The CDR3 DNA reads TGCAGTGCTCCTGGGACGGACGGCACAGATACGCAGTATTTT. V and J are TRBV20-1 and TRBJ2-3; the D call may be TRBD1 or TRBD2 (5 bases each). V was clipped by 5 bases and J by 1 base, with 13 bases between them. Germline V gene sequence: CDR1 DFQATT, CDR2 SNEGSKA (reference sequence). The CDR3 is made up of 14 amino acids.

The chain recombines TRBV5-1 with TRBJ1-1; D remains unclear. This CDR3 is 17 amino acids long. V lost 4 bases and J 4 bases, leaving 23 bases between the germline ends. In germline, CDR1 is SGHRS, CDR2 YFSETQ. CDR3 amino acids: CASSLQPTPELSTEAFF. The DNA for the CDR3 is TGCGCCAGCAGCCTACAACCGACGCCAGAATTGAGCACTGAAGCTTTCTTT.

This clonotype was detected a few times. The V and J genes are TRBV5-1 and TRBJ2-1; no firm D call. Trimming stripped 4 bases from V and 8 bases from J, with 13 bases between. Germline CDR1 is SGHRS and CDR2 is YFSETQ. The CDR3 contains 13 residues. The CDR3 DNA reads TGCGCCAGCAGCCCCCACGGGCAGGATGAGCAGTTCTTC. It codes for CASSPHGQDEQFF. Using reference TRBV5-1 and TRBJ2-1 for the parts outside the CDR3, the full variable domain is KAGVTQTPRYLIKTRGQQVTLSCSPISGHRSVSWYQQTPGQGLQFLFEYFSETQRNKGNFPGRFSGRQFSNSRSEMNVSTLELGDSALYLCASSPHGQDEQFFGPGTRLTVL.

This clonotype was seen a handful of times. The chain employs TRBV10-3 and TRBJ1-1; D possibly corresponds to TRBD1 (5 bases). Germline V gene sequence: CDR1 ENHRY, CDR2 SYGVKD. V dropped 7 bases and J dropped 1 base, with 10 bases sitting between them. This CDR3 has 13 residues. The CDR3 is CAIMGGGNTEAFF. Here the CDR3 DNA reads TGTGCCATCATGGGGGGTGGGAACACTGAAGCTTTCTTT.

V gene TRBV5-1 combines with J gene TRBJ1-1, with D perhaps matching TRBD1 (6 bases). CDR1 and CDR2 (germline): SGHRS, YFSETQ. Trimming removed 1 base at V and 1 base at J, with 11 bases between. The CDR3 has 15 amino acids. The CDR3 sequence: CASSLIGQRNTEAFF. DNA for the CDR3: TGCGCCAGCAGCTTGATCGGACAGAGGAACACTGAAGCTTTCTTT. Looking up the rest from reference TRBV5-1 and TRBJ1-1 gives the full variable domain: KAGVTQTPRYLIKTRGQQVTLSCSPISGHRSVSWYQQTPGQGLQFLFEYFSETQRNKGNFPGRFSGRQFSNSRSEMNVSTLELGDSALYLCASSLIGQRNTEAFFGQGTRLTVV.

The sample holds a few counts of this clonotype. The chain recombines TRBV11-2 with TRBJ2-3; possibly TRBD2 for D (7 bases). This CDR3 is built from 13 residues. The ends were cut back, 10 bases at V and 4 bases at J, with 15 bases in the middle. CDR1 is SGHAT and CDR2 is FQNNGV in the germline V gene. The CDR3 sequence: CATMGGRSDTQYF. In nucleotides, the CDR3 is TGTGCCACCATGGGGGGGCGATCAGATACGCAGTATTTT.

This clonotype was seen a few times. V is TRBV12-3 or TRBV12-4 and J is TRBJ2-5; D is perhaps TRBD1 or TRBD2 (5 bases each). The CDR3 loop spans 15 amino acids. Trimming cost V 5 bases and J 4 bases, with 17 bases left between them. CDR3 amino acids: CASSPRWGSGETQYF. The CDR3, as DNA: TGTGCCAGCAGTCCGCGTTGGGGGTCGGGAGAGACCCAGTACTTC.

V gene TRBV14 combines with J gene TRBJ2-3; the match to TRBD2 covers 11 bases. This CDR3 has 15 residues. The V gene's germline CDR1 is SGHDN and CDR2 FVKESK. V shed 4 bases and J 2 bases; nucleotides not matched to a gene: 2. As DNA, the CDR3 is TGTGCCAGCAGCCGACTAGCGGGGCCCACAGATACGCAGTATTTT. It yields the protein CASSRLAGPTDTQYF. The full variable domain, with the rest looked up from reference TRBV14 and TRBJ2-3, is EAGVTQFPSHSVIEKGQTVTLRCDPISGHDNLYWYRRVMGKEIKFLLHFVKESKQDESGMPNNRFLAERTGGTYSTLKVQPAELEDSGVYFCASSRLAGPTDTQYFGPGTRLTVL.